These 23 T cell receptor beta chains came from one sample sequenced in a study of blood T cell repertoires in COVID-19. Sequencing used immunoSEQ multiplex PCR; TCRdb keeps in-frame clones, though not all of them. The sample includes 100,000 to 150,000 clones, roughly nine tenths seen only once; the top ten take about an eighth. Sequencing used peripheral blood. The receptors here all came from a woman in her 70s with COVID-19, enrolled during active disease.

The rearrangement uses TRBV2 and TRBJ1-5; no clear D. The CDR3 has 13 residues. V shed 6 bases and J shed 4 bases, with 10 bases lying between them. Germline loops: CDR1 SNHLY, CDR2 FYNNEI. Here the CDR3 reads CASSVDGNQPQHF. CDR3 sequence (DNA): TGTGCCAGCAGCGTCGACGGGAATCAGCCCCAGCATTTT.

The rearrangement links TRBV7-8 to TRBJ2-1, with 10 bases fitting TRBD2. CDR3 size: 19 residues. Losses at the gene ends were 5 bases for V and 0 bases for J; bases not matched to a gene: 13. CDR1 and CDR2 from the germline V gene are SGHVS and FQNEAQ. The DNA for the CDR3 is TGTGCCAGCAGCAATTTAGCGGGGGGACGTTTCAGCTCCTACAATGAGCAGTTCTTC. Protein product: CASSNLAGGRFSSYNEQFF.

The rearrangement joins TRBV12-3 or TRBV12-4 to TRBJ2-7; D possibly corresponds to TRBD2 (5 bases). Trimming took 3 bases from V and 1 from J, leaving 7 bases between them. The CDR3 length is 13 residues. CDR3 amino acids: CASSFGLSYEQYF. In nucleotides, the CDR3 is TGTGCCAGCAGTTTTGGACTTTCCTACGAGCAGTACTTC.

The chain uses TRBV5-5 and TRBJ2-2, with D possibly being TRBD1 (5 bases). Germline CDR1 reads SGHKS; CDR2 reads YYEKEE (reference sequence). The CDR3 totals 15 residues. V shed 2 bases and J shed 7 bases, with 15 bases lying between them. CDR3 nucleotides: TGTGCCAGCAGCTTTCCGCCAGGGTTGGTCGGGGAGCTGTTTTTT. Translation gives CASSFPPGLVGELFF.

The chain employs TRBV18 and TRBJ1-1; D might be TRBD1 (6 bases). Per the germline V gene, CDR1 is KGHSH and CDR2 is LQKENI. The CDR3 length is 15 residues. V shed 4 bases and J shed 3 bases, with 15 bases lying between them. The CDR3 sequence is CASSHGGAWDTEAFF. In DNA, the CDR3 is TGTGCCAGCTCACACGGGGGGGCATGGGACACTGAAGCTTTCTTT. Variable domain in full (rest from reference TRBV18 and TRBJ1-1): NAGVMQNPRHLVRRRGQEARLRCSPMKGHSHVYWYRQLPEEGLKFMVYLQKENIIDESGMPKERFSAEFPKEGPSILRIQQVVRGDSAAYFCASSHGGAWDTEAFFGQGTRLTVV.

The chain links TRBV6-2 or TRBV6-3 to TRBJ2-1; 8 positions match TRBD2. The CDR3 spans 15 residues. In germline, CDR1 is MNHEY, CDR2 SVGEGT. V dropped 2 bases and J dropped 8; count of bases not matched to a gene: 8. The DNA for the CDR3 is TGTGCCAGCAGTTACCGGGCGGGGGGCATCGATGAGCAGTTCTTC. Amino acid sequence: CASSYRAGGIDEQFF.

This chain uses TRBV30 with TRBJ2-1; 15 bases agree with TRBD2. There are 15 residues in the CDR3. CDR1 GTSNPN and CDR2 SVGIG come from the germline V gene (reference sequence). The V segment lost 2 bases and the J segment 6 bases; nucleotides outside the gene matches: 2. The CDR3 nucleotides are TGTGCCTGGAGTTTGGGACTAGCGGGGGGCAATGAGCAGTTCTTC. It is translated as CAWSLGLAGGNEQFF. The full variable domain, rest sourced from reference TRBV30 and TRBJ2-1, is SQTIHQWPATLVQPVGSPLSLECTVEGTSNPNLYWYRQAAGRGLQLLFYSVGIGQISSEVPQNLSASRPQDRQFILSSKKLLLSDSGFYLCAWSLGLAGGNEQFFGPGTRLTVL.

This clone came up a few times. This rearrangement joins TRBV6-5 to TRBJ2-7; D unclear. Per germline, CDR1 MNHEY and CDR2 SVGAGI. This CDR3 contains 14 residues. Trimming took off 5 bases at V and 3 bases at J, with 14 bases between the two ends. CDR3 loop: CASSTGEHSYEQYF. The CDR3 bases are TGTGCCAGCAGTACCGGCGAGCACAGCTACGAGCAGTACTTC.

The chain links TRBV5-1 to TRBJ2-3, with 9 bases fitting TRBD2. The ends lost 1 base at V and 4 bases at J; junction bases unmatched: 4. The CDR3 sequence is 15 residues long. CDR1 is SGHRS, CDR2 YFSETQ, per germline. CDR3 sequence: CASSLRGGAPDTQYF. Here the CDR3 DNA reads TGCGCCAGCAGCTTGCGCGGGGGGGCCCCAGATACGCAGTATTTT.

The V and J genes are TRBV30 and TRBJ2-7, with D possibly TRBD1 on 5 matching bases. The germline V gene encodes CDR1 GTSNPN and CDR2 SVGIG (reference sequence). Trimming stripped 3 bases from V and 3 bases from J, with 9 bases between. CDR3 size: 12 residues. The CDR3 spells CAWRGLNYEQYF. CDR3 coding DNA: TGTGCCTGGAGGGGGCTTAACTACGAGCAGTACTTC. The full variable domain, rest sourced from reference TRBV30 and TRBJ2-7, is SQTIHQWPATLVQPVGSPLSLECTVEGTSNPNLYWYRQAAGRGLQLLFYSVGIGQISSEVPQNLSASRPQDRQFILSSKKLLLSDSGFYLCAWRGLNYEQYFGPGTRLTVT.

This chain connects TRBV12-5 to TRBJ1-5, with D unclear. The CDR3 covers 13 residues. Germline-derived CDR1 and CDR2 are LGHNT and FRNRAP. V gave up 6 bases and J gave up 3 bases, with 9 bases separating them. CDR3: CASGGGPNQPQHF. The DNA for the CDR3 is TGTGCTAGTGGAGGAGGCCCCAATCAGCCCCAGCATTTT.

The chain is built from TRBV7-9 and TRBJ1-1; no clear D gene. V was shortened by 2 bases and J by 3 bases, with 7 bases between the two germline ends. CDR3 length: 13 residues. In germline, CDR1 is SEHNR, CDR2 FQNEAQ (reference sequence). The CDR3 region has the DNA TGTGCCAGCAGCTTACTGGGAGACACTGAAGCTTTCTTT. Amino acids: CASSLLGDTEAFF.

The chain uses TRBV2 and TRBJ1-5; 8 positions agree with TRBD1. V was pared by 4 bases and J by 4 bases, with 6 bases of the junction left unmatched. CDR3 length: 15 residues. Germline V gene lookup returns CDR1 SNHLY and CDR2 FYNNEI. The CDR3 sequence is CASSVGQGENQPQHF. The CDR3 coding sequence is TGTGCCAGCAGTGTTGGACAGGGCGAAAATCAGCCCCAGCATTTT.

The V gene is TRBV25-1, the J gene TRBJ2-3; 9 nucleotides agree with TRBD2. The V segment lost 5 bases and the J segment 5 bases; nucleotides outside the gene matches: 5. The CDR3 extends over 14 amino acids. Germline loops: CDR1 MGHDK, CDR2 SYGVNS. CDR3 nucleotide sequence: TGTGCCAGCAGTTGGCGGGGGGGCGGAGATACGCAGTATTTT. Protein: CASSWRGGGDTQYF. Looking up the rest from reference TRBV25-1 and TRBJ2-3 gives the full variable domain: EADIYQTPRYLVIGTGKKITLECSQTMGHDKMYWYQQDPGMELHLIHYSYGVNSTEKGDLSSESTVSRIRTEHFPLTLESARPSHTSQYLCASSWRGGGDTQYFGPGTRLTVL.

The CDR3 loop reads CSVRPSRGEYEQYF. The CDR3, as DNA: TGCAGCGTGCGACCTAGCCGGGGGGAATACGAGCAGTACTTC. V and J are TRBV29-1 and TRBJ2-7, with TRBD2 matching 7 bases. The CDR3 sequence is 14 residues long. From germline, CDR1 is SQVTM and CDR2 ANQGSEA. Trimming cost V 6 bases and J 4 bases; bases outside gene matches: 12.

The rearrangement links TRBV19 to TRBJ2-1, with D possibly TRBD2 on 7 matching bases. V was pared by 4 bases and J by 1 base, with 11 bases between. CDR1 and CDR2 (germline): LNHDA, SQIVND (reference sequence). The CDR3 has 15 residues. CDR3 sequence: CASSSGGLSYNEQFF. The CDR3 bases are TGTGCCAGTAGTAGCGGGGGCCTTTCCTACAATGAGCAGTTCTTC.

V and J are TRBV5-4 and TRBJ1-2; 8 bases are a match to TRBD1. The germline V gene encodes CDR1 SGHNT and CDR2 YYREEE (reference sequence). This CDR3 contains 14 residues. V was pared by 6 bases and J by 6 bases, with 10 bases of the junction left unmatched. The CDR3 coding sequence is TGTGCCAGCACCCAAACGACAGGGGCCGATGGCTACACCTTC. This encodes CASTQTTGADGYTF.

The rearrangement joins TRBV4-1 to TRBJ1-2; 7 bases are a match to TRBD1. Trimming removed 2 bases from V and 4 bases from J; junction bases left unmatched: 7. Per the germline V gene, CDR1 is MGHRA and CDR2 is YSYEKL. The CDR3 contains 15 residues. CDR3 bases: TGCGCCAGCAGCCAACTTACTACAGGGGTCTATGGCTACACCTTC. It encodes CASSQLTTGVYGYTF.

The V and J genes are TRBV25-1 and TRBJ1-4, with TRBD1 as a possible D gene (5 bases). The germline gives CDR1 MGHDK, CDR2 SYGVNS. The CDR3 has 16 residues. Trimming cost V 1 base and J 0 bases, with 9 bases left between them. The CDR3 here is CASSESPGSTNEKLFF. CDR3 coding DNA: TGTGCCAGCAGTGAATCACCAGGGTCAACTAATGAAAAACTGTTTTTT.

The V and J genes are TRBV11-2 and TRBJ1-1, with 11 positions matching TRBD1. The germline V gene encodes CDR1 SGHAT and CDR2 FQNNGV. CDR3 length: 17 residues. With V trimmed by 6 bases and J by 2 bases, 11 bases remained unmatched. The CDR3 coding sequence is TGTGCCAGCAGGTGGGGGATCCGGACAGGGGGCAACACTGAAGCTTTCTTT. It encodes CASRWGIRTGGNTEAFF. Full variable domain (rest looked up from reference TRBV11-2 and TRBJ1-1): EAGVAQSPRYKIIEKRQSVAFWCNPISGHATLYWYQQILGQGPKLLIQFQNNGVVDDSQLPKDRFSAERLKGVDSTLKIQPAKLEDSAVYLCASRWGIRTGGNTEAFFGQGTRLTVV.

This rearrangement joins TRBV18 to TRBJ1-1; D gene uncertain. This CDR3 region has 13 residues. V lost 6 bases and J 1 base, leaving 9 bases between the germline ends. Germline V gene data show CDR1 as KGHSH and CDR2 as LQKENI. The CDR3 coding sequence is TGTGCCAGCTCCCCAGCGTCGAACACTGAAGCTTTCTTT. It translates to CASSPASNTEAFF.

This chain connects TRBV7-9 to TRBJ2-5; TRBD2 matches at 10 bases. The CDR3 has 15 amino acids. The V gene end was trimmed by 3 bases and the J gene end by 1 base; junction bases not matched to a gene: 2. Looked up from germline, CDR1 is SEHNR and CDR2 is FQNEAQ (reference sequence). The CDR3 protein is CASSFSGGPQETQYF. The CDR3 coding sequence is TGTGCCAGCAGCTTTAGCGGGGGGCCCCAAGAGACCCAGTACTTC. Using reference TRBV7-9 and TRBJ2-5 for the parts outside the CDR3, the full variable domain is DTGVSQNPRHKITKRGQNVTFRCDPISEHNRLYWYRQTLGQGPEFLTYFQNEAQLEKSRLLSDRFSAERPKGSFSTLEIQRTEQGDSAMYLCASSFSGGPQETQYFGPGTRLLVL.

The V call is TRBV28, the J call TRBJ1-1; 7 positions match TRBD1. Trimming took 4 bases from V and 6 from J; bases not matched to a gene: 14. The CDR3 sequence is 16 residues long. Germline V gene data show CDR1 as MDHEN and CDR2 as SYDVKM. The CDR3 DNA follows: TGTGCCAGCAGTTCGCCCTCCCAAGGGGGCCGGGCTGAAGCTTTCTTT. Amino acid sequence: CASSSPSQGGRAEAFF.